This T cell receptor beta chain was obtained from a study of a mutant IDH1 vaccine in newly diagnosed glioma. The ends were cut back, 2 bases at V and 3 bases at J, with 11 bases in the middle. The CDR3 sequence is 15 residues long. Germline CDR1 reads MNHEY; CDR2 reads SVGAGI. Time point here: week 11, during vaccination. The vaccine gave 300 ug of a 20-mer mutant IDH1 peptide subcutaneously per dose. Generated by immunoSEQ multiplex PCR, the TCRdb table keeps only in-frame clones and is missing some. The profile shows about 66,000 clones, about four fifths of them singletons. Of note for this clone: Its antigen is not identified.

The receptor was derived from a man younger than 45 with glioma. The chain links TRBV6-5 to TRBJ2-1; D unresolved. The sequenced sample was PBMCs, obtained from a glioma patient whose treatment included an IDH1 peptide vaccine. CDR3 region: CASSYRWKDYNEQFF. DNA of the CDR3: TGTGCCAGCAGTTACCGCTGGAAAGACTACAATGAGCAGTTCTTC.